A single sample is the source of the 31 T cell receptor beta chains below, sequenced in a study of blood T cell repertoires in COVID-19. TCRdb's copy holds only in-frame clones and misses some; the assay was immunoSEQ multiplex PCR. The sample includes about 250,000 clones, around nine tenths of them seen just once. The sample comprised peripheral blood. These receptors came from an elderly man with acute or convalescent COVID-19.

The CDR3 sequence is CASRKQGGSQPQHF. Here the CDR3 DNA reads TGTGCCAGTAGAAAGCAGGGGGGAAGTCAGCCCCAGCATTTT. The rearrangement uses TRBV19 and TRBJ1-5, with TRBD1 identical over 7 bases. Germline CDR1 and CDR2: LNHDA and SQIVND (reference sequence). The CDR3 covers 14 residues. Germline trimming cut 6 bases from V and 6 bases from J; bases unmatched to any gene: 8. The full variable domain, with the rest looked up from reference TRBV19 and TRBJ1-5, is DGGITQSPKYLFRKEGQNVTLSCEQNLNHDAMYWYRQDPGQGLRLIYYSQIVNDFQKGDIAEGYSVSREKKESFPLTVTSAQKNPTAFYLCASRKQGGSQPQHFGDGTRLSIL.

The chain is built from TRBV9 and TRBJ2-7; D is unclear. This CDR3 is built from 13 residues. V was clipped by 6 bases and J by 3 bases, with 13 bases between them. Germline assignment: CDR1 SGDLS and CDR2 YYNGEE. Here the CDR3 reads CASNPDILYEQYF. CDR3 in DNA: TGTGCCAGCAACCCAGACATCCTCTACGAGCAGTACTTC.

The V gene is TRBV29-1, the J gene TRBJ2-1; D is possibly TRBD1 (6 bases). CDR1 and CDR2 (germline): SQVTM, ANQGSEA. Trimming cost V 6 bases and J 4 bases, with 13 bases left between them. The CDR3 covers 13 residues. The CDR3: CSVGRDTYNEQFF. The CDR3 coding sequence is TGCAGCGTCGGTCGGGACACTTACAATGAGCAGTTCTTC.

This chain's CDR3 is CASSGGSSYEQYF. The CDR3 DNA follows: TGTGCCAGCTCCGGGGGGTCCTCCTACGAGCAGTACTTC. The V gene is TRBV28, the J gene TRBJ2-7; 7 positions agree with TRBD2. Germline CDR1 reads MDHEN; CDR2 reads SYDVKM. The trim removed 8 bases at V and 0 bases at J, leaving 4 bases unmatched. The CDR3 spans 13 residues.

This clone was seen a single time. V usage is TRBV29-1 and J usage is TRBJ1-2; D unclear. Trimming took 1 base from V and 0 from J, leaving 9 bases between them. The V gene's germline CDR1 is SQVTM and CDR2 ANQGSEA. The CDR3 contains 14 residues. CDR3 sequence reads: CSVEGREANYGYTF. DNA of the CDR3: TGCAGCGTTGAAGGACGGGAAGCTAACTATGGCTACACCTTC.

The chain is built from TRBV7-2 and TRBJ2-1; possibly TRBD1 for D (5 bases). Trimming stripped 1 base from V and 8 bases from J, with 18 bases between. The CDR3 runs 16 residues. Germline V gene data show CDR1 as SGHTA and CDR2 as FQGNSA. The CDR3 loop reads CASSLVHSAGIDEQFF. The CDR3 nucleotides read TGTGCCAGCAGCTTAGTACATTCCGCAGGGATCGATGAGCAGTTCTTC.

The CDR3 region is CASSLDIGTSEAFF. The CDR3 DNA reads as TGCGCCAGCAGCTTGGATATTGGGACATCTGAAGCTTTCTTT. This rearrangement joins TRBV5-1 to TRBJ1-1; D perhaps matches TRBD1 (6 bases). The germline V and J ends were trimmed by 0 bases and 6 bases, with 12 bases remaining between them. CDR3 length: 14 residues. Germline V gives CDR1 SGHRS, CDR2 YFSETQ.

The chain uses TRBV4-1 and TRBJ1-4; D gene ambiguous. This CDR3 is 16 amino acids long. Trimming cost V 4 bases and J 5 bases, with 17 bases left between them. The germline CDR1 and CDR2 sequences are MGHRA and YSYEKL. CDR3 in DNA: TGCGCCAGCAGCCCTTCGCGTCGGGGTGGAAATGAAAAACTGTTTTTT. As protein: CASSPSRRGGNEKLFF.

This clone was seen just once. This sequence joins TRBV7-2 and TRBJ2-7; 8 bases align to TRBD1. Germline V CDR1 and CDR2: SGHTA, FQGNSA. Trimming at V came to 4 bases and at J to 2 bases, leaving 4 bases not matched to a gene. CDR3 length equals 14 residues. The CDR3 here is CASSSNRGTYEQYF. The DNA for the CDR3 is TGTGCCAGCAGCTCTAACAGGGGGACCTACGAGCAGTACTTC. The whole variable domain, filled in from reference TRBV7-2 and TRBJ2-7, reads GAGVSQSPSNKVTEKGKDVELRCDPISGHTALYWYRQSLGQGLEFLIYFQGNSAPDKSGLPSDRFSAERTGGSVSTLTIQRTQQEDSAVYLCASSSNRGTYEQYFGPGTRLTVT.

The chain is built from TRBV19 and TRBJ1-5; D uncertain. CDR1 and CDR2 from the germline V gene are LNHDA and SQIVND (reference sequence). V lost 2 bases and J 0 bases, leaving 8 bases between the germline ends. This CDR3 contains 15 residues. CDR3 region: CASSIYSYSNQPQHF. The DNA for the CDR3 is TGTGCCAGTAGTATATACAGTTATAGCAATCAGCCCCAGCATTTT.

The genes are TRBV19 and TRBJ1-3; D is uncertain. V gave up 5 bases and J gave up 0 bases, with 5 bases separating them. The CDR3 is made up of 13 amino acids. From germline, CDR1 is LNHDA and CDR2 SQIVND (reference sequence). The CDR3 nucleotides read TGTGCCAGTAGTCTATACTCTGGAAACACCATATATTTT. It yields the protein CASSLYSGNTIYF.

The chain combines TRBV15 with TRBJ1-4, with D hard to call. The CDR3 covers 14 residues. The germline V gene encodes CDR1 LNHNV and CDR2 YYDKDF (reference sequence). The V gene lost 1 base and the J gene lost 4 bases, with 7 bases spanning the gap. CDR3 nucleotides: TGTGCCACCAGCAGAGTCTACCTTAATGAAAAACTGTTTTTT. The encoded protein is CATSRVYLNEKLFF. Supplemented by reference TRBV15 and TRBJ1-4, the full variable domain reads DAMVIQNPRYQVTQFGKPVTLSCSQTLNHNVMYWYQQKSSQAPKLLFHYYDKDFNNEADTPDNFQSRRPNTSFCFLDIRSPGLGDTAMYLCATSRVYLNEKLFFGSGTQLSVL.

This clone appeared a few times. The chain couples TRBV4-1 to TRBJ1-1; 9 bases map to TRBD1. The germline V gene has CDR1 MGHRA and CDR2 YSYEKL. After removal of 1 base from V and 9 bases from J, the junction contained 12 bases not matched to a gene. The CDR3 has 16 residues. The CDR3 DNA is TGCGCCAGCAGCCAAGTATATACAGGGGGCGGAGGGAAAGCTTTCTTT. Residues: CASSQVYTGGGGKAFF.

The rearrangement uses TRBV11-3 and TRBJ2-5, with D possibly matching TRBD1 (6 bases). Germline V gene sequence: CDR1 SGHNT, CDR2 YENEEA. V was pared by 7 bases and J by 0 bases, with 21 bases between. The CDR3 length is 17 residues. This CDR3 reads CASTAAGTNLYQETQYF. In nucleotides, the CDR3 is TGTGCCAGCACCGCCGCCGGGACAAACCTGTACCAAGAGACCCAGTACTTC.

The chain recombines TRBV6-2 or TRBV6-3 with TRBJ2-5, with 7 bases aligning to TRBD2. Trimming removed 2 bases from V and 5 bases from J; junction bases left unmatched: 5. This CDR3 has 14 amino acids. In germline, CDR1 is MNHEY, CDR2 SVGEGT. The CDR3 region is CASSYVTSAETQYF. The DNA of the CDR3 is TGTGCCAGCAGTTACGTAACTAGCGCGGAGACCCAGTACTTC.

V usage is TRBV19 and J usage is TRBJ1-6, with D uncertain. Trimming took off 5 bases at V and 7 bases at J, with 15 bases between the two ends. This CDR3 has 15 amino acids. Germline V gene data show CDR1 as LNHDA and CDR2 as SQIVND (reference sequence). The CDR3 is CASSSGSSLNSPLHF. The CDR3 DNA follows: TGTGCCAGTAGTTCGGGGTCAAGCTTGAATTCACCCCTCCACTTT. Combining the CDR3 with reference TRBV19 and TRBJ1-6 gives the whole variable domain DGGITQSPKYLFRKEGQNVTLSCEQNLNHDAMYWYRQDPGQGLRLIYYSQIVNDFQKGDIAEGYSVSREKKESFPLTVTSAQKNPTAFYLCASSSGSSLNSPLHFGNGTRLTVT.

The gene calls are TRBV27 and TRBJ1-1; TRBD1 aligns across 7 bases. The CDR3 spans 15 residues. The V and J ends lost 6 bases and 3 bases, in that order; junction bases with no gene match: 10. CDR1 is MNHEY, CDR2 SMNVEV, per germline (reference sequence). For the CDR3, the DNA is TGTGCCAGCAGCATCAGGGGGTTACAGGACACTGAAGCTTTCTTT. Its protein is CASSIRGLQDTEAFF.

This chain connects TRBV11-2 to TRBJ1-3; D gene uncertain. This CDR3 contains 15 residues. V shed 1 base and J shed 3 bases, with 10 bases lying between them. Germline V gene data show CDR1 as SGHAT and CDR2 as FQNNGV. The CDR3 protein is CASSLGGVSGNTIYF. For the CDR3, the DNA is TGTGCCAGCAGCTTAGGCGGGGTCAGTGGAAACACCATATATTTT.

This clone was picked up a small number of times. The rearrangement joins TRBV11-2 to TRBJ2-2; D is possibly TRBD1 (5 bases). Germline lookup yields CDR1 SGHAT and CDR2 FQNNGV. Between the trimmed V and J ends, which lost 2 bases and 6 bases, there was a span of 13 bases. CDR3 length: 15 amino acids. CDR3 in amino acids: CASSLRGSLAGELFF. CDR3 coding DNA: TGTGCCAGCAGCTTAAGGGGTAGCTTGGCCGGGGAGCTGTTTTTT.

The V gene is TRBV11-2, the J gene TRBJ2-5; 11 positions agree with TRBD2. Trimming removed 1 base from V and 4 bases from J; junction bases left unmatched: 8. This CDR3 is 17 amino acids long. In germline, CDR1 is SGHAT, CDR2 FQNNGV. This CDR3 reads CASSLGASGRSLETQYF. CDR3 nucleotides: TGTGCCAGCAGCTTAGGGGCTAGCGGGAGGTCCTTAGAGACCCAGTACTTC.

The rearrangement links TRBV19 to TRBJ2-2; tentatively, D is TRBD2 (6 bases). The V end was cut by 6 bases, the J end by 2 bases, with 10 bases between. The CDR3 spans 14 residues. Germline CDR1 and CDR2: LNHDA and SQIVND (reference sequence). For the CDR3, the DNA is TGTGCCAGTAGGCGGGACGCCAACACCGGGGAGCTGTTTTTT. It translates to CASRRDANTGELFF.

The rearrangement links TRBV7-3 to TRBJ2-2; TRBD1 might be the D (6 bases). V was shortened by 3 bases and J by 1 base, with 9 bases between the two germline ends. The CDR3 totals 15 residues. Germline V lookup: CDR1 SGHTA, CDR2 FQGTGA. CDR3 loop: CASSFSTGNTGELFF. CDR3 sequence (DNA): TGTGCCAGCAGCTTTTCGACAGGGAACACCGGGGAGCTGTTTTTT.

V gene TRBV5-4 combines with J gene TRBJ2-3; 12 bases match TRBD2. This CDR3 has 13 amino acids. The germline gives CDR1 SGHNT, CDR2 YYREEE (reference sequence). CDR3 residues: CGMTSGSVDTQYF. The CDR3 bases are TGTGGGATGACTAGCGGGAGTGTAGATACGCAGTATTTT.

Concerning this clone: Other DNA sequences within the sample encode an identical CDR3. The chain recombines TRBV18 with TRBJ2-7; no clear D gene. The CDR3 sequence is 12 residues long. Germline values: CDR1 KGHSH, CDR2 LQKENI. V was shortened by 2 bases and J by 4 bases, with 6 bases between the two germline ends. The CDR3 is CASSPDSYEQYF. The CDR3 DNA reads as TGTGCCAGCTCACCAGACTCGTACGAGCAGTACTTC.

CDR3 loop: CASSLTGANEKLFF. CDR3 DNA sequence: TGCGCCAGCAGCCTGACGGGGGCTAATGAAAAACTGTTTTTT. V gene TRBV5-1 combines with J gene TRBJ1-4; D might be TRBD1 (5 bases). Germline assignment: CDR1 SGHRS and CDR2 YFSETQ. CDR3 length equals 14 residues. Between the trimmed V and J ends, which lost 4 bases and 3 bases, there was a span of 10 bases.

The chain employs TRBV15 and TRBJ1-3; no firm D call. V was cut by 4 bases and J by 0 bases, with 16 bases left in between. Germline-derived CDR1 and CDR2 are LNHNV and YYDKDF (reference sequence). CDR3 length equals 17 residues. This CDR3 reads CATSIQPRRSSGNTIYF. In nucleotides, the CDR3 is TGTGCCACCAGCATCCAACCTCGCCGGTCCTCTGGAAACACCATATATTTT.

This clone has only one observation. The chain recombines TRBV2 with TRBJ1-1, with a weak D call TRBD1 (5 bases). CDR1 is SNHLY and CDR2 is FYNNEI in the germline V gene. This CDR3 region has 16 residues. V was clipped by 1 base and J by 6 bases, with 18 bases between them. The CDR3 is CASSEGRLQVDAEAFF. The CDR3 region has the DNA TGTGCCAGCAGTGAAGGTCGGTTACAGGTGGATGCTGAAGCTTTCTTT.

The V call is TRBV7-6, the J call TRBJ1-3; the D is unclear. The CDR3 contains 16 residues. V lost 3 bases to trimming and J lost 0 bases, with 12 bases between them. The V gene's germline CDR1 is SGHVS and CDR2 FNYEAQ. CDR3 loop: CASSFGFGSSGNTIYF. The CDR3 DNA sequence: TGTGCCAGCAGCTTCGGGTTCGGTTCCTCTGGAAACACCATATATTTT.

The chain is built from TRBV5-1 and TRBJ2-2; 7 nucleotides agree with TRBD1. The V gene end was trimmed by 6 bases and the J gene end by 6 bases; junction bases not matched to a gene: 8. The V gene's germline CDR1 is SGHRS and CDR2 YFSETQ. CDR3 length equals 14 residues. The CDR3 DNA reads TGCGCCAGCACTCCGACAGGGACAGCCGGGGAGCTGTTTTTT. This sequence encodes CASTPTGTAGELFF.

This chain connects TRBV2 to TRBJ2-3; TRBD2 matches at 8 bases. J was trimmed by 3 bases and V by 6 bases; bases with no gene match: 8. The CDR3 totals 15 residues. CDR1 and CDR2 (germline): SNHLY, FYNNEI. The CDR3 region is CASRASGTSTDTQYF. CDR3 DNA: TGTGCCAGCAGGGCCTCCGGGACTAGTACAGATACGCAGTATTTT.

The chain is built from TRBV14 and TRBJ1-1; 7 bases agree with TRBD1. V shed 3 bases, J shed 2 bases, and the junction held 6 bases outside the gene matches. The CDR3 extends over 15 amino acids. CDR1 is SGHDN and CDR2 is FVKESK in the germline V gene. The CDR3 DNA sequence: TGTGCCAGCAGCCACCTCGACAGGGTAAACACTGAAGCTTTCTTT. This encodes CASSHLDRVNTEAFF.